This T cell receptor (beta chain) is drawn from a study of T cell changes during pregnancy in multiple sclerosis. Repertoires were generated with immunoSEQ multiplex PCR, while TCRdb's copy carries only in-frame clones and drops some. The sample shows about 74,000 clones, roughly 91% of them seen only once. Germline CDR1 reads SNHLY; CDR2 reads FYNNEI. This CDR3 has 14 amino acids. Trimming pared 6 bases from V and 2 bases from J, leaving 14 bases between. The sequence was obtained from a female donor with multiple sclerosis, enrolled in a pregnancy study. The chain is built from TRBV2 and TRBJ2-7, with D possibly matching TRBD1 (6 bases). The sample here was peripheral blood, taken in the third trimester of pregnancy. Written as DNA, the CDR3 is TGTGCCAGCAGGGACAGACAGGACACCTACGAGCAGTACTTC. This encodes CASRDRQDTYEQYF.